A selection of T cell receptor beta chains follows, all from one sample in a study of control samples from healthy donors and cancer patients. TCRdb's table, derived via immunoSEQ multiplex PCR, lists solely in-frame clones and lacks some. The sample has about 130,000 clones; less than 95% are singletons. Sequencing input: blood. All receptors come from a man between 18 and 29 years old in good health. CDR3s include the opening cysteine and the closing phenylalanine or tryptophan. A D gene is named only where the DNA matches it firmly. Clone size is shown for a subset of rows, as once, few, many or a class of expanded clone.

D gene: NA; clone size: NA; CDR3 length: 13; V gene: TRBV9; J gene: TRBJ1-2; CDR3 protein: CASSVGGGYGYTF; CDR3 DNA: TGTGCCAGCAGCGTTGGCGGAGGCTATGGCTACACCTTC
D gene: NA; clone size: NA; CDR3 length: 15; V gene: TRBV25-1; J gene: TRBJ1-4; CDR3 protein: CASSELGGAKEKLFF; CDR3 DNA: TGTGCCAGCAGTGAATTGGGGGGCGCGAAAGAAAAACTGTTTTTT
D gene: NA; clone size: NA; CDR3 length: 15; V gene: TRBV30; J gene: TRBJ1-4; CDR3 protein: CAWRARGAGNEKLFF; CDR3 DNA: TGTGCCTGGAGGGCCCGAGGCGCCGGTAATGAAAAACTGTTTTTT
D gene: NA; clone size: NA; CDR3 length: 14; V gene: TRBV2; J gene: TRBJ2-1; CDR3 protein: CASSGAVRLDEQFF; CDR3 DNA: TGTGCCAGCAGTGGGGCAGTAAGGCTGGATGAGCAGTTCTTC
D gene: NA; clone size: NA; CDR3 length: 14; V gene: TRBV11-2; J gene: TRBJ2-3; CDR3 protein: CASSSGSNTDTQYF; CDR3 DNA: TGTGCCAGCAGCTCAGGGAGTAACACAGATACGCAGTATTTT
D gene: TRBD1; clone size: NA; CDR3 length: 17; V gene: TRBV5-1; J gene: TRBJ2-7; CDR3 protein: CASSSPTRDRERYEQYF; CDR3 DNA: TGCGCCAGCAGCTCTCCGACCCGGGACAGGGAAAGGTACGAGCAGTACTTC
D gene: TRBD1; clone size: NA; CDR3 length: 14; V gene: TRBV30; J gene: TRBJ1-1; CDR3 protein: CAWSRTGPNTEAFF; CDR3 DNA: TGTGCCTGGAGTAGGACAGGGCCGAACACTGAAGCTTTCTTT
D gene: NA; clone size: NA; CDR3 length: 13; V gene: TRBV4-1; J gene: TRBJ1-3; CDR3 protein: CASSQLIGNTIYF; CDR3 DNA: TGCGCCAGCAGCCAACTAATTGGAAACACCATATATTTT
D gene: NA; clone size: NA; CDR3 length: 14; V gene: TRBV27; J gene: TRBJ2-1; CDR3 protein: CASSLSGSYNEQFF; CDR3 DNA: TGTGCCAGCAGTTTATCAGGTTCTTACAATGAGCAGTTCTTC
D gene: NA; clone size: NA; CDR3 length: 12; V gene: TRBV25-1; J gene: TRBJ1-5; CDR3 protein: CASSVGFQPQHF; CDR3 DNA: TGTGCCAGCAGTGTCGGGTTCCAGCCCCAGCATTTT
D gene: NA; clone size: NA; CDR3 length: 13; V gene: TRBV7-9; J gene: TRBJ2-4; CDR3 protein: CASSLVQKGFQYF; CDR3 DNA: TGTGCCAGCAGCTTAGTACAGAAGGGCTTTCAGTACTTC
D gene: NA; clone size: NA; CDR3 length: 13; V gene: TRBV25-1; J gene: TRBJ2-7; CDR3 protein: CASSGGDHYEQYF; CDR3 DNA: TGTGCCAGCAGTGGGGGGGACCATTACGAGCAGTACTTC
D gene: NA; clone size: NA; CDR3 length: 15; V gene: TRBV6-4; J gene: TRBJ1-5; CDR3 protein: CASSESAEANQPQHF; CDR3 DNA: TGTGCCAGCAGTGAGAGTGCTGAAGCGAATCAGCCCCAGCATTTT
D gene: NA; clone size: NA; CDR3 length: 12; V gene: TRBV4-1; J gene: TRBJ1-4; CDR3 protein: CASSQELRKLFF; CDR3 DNA: TGCGCCAGCAGCCAAGAGTTAAGAAAACTGTTTTTT
D gene: NA; clone size: NA; CDR3 length: 17; V gene: TRBV5-1; J gene: TRBJ1-3; CDR3 protein: CTSSLVGTPSSGNTIYF; CDR3 DNA: TGCACCAGCAGCTTGGTGGGGACACCGAGCTCTGGAAACACCATATATTTT
D gene: NA; clone size: NA; CDR3 length: 16; V gene: TRBV19; J gene: TRBJ1-2; CDR3 protein: CASSIRTRERIHGYTF; CDR3 DNA: TGTGCCAGTAGTATACGTACCAGGGAACGGATTCATGGCTACACCTTC
D gene: NA; clone size: NA; CDR3 length: 14; V gene: TRBV5-4; J gene: TRBJ1-1; CDR3 protein: CASSLESGATEAFF; CDR3 DNA: TGTGCCAGCAGCTTGGAGTCCGGGGCCACTGAAGCTTTCTTT
D gene: NA; clone size: once; CDR3 length: 14; V gene: TRBV5-1; J gene: TRBJ2-7; CDR3 protein: CASSLALGSYEQYF; CDR3 DNA: TGCGCCAGCAGCTTGGCCCTCGGCTCCTACGAACAGTACTTC
D gene: TRBD1; clone size: NA; CDR3 length: 20; V gene: TRBV14; J gene: TRBJ2-4; CDR3 protein: CASSQGLGRGPFVAKNIQYF; CDR3 DNA: TGTGCCAGCAGCCAAGGATTAGGCAGGGGGCCCTTCGTGGCCAAAAACATTCAGTACTTC
D gene: TRBD1; clone size: NA; CDR3 length: 16; V gene: TRBV18; J gene: TRBJ2-3; CDR3 protein: CASSPPGAGGPDTQYF; CDR3 DNA: TGTGCCAGCTCACCACCAGGCGCAGGGGGCCCAGATACGCAGTATTTT
D gene: NA; clone size: NA; CDR3 length: 15; V gene: TRBV10-3; J gene: TRBJ1-2; CDR3 protein: CAISGENDRLYGYTF; CDR3 DNA: TGTGCCATCAGTGGGGAAAACGACAGGCTCTATGGCTACACCTTC
D gene: TRBD1; clone size: NA; CDR3 length: 14; V gene: TRBV6-5; J gene: TRBJ2-7; CDR3 protein: CASSPGQGAYEQYF; CDR3 DNA: TGTGCCAGCAGTCCAGGACAGGGGGCTTACGAGCAGTACTTC
D gene: TRBD1; clone size: NA; CDR3 length: 16; V gene: TRBV4-1; J gene: TRBJ1-1; CDR3 protein: CASSRWTGSVLTEAFF; CDR3 DNA: TGCGCCAGCAGCCGTTGGACAGGGTCGGTACTCACTGAAGCTTTCTTT
D gene: NA; clone size: NA; CDR3 length: 13; V gene: TRBV2; J gene: TRBJ1-1; CDR3 protein: CASSRGFGTEAFF; CDR3 DNA: TGTGCCAGCAGCCGGGGTTTTGGCACTGAAGCTTTCTTT
D gene: NA; clone size: NA; CDR3 length: 13; V gene: TRBV7-3; J gene: TRBJ2-7; CDR3 protein: CASSLQASYEQYF; CDR3 DNA: TGTGCCAGCAGCTTACAGGCCTCCTACGAGCAGTACTTC
D gene: NA; clone size: few; CDR3 length: 13; V gene: TRBV10-3; J gene: TRBJ1-5; CDR3 protein: CAISDSREQPQHF; CDR3 DNA: TGTGCCATCAGTGACTCTCGGGAGCAGCCCCAGCATTTT
D gene: NA; clone size: NA; CDR3 length: 13; V gene: TRBV5-6; J gene: TRBJ1-5; CDR3 protein: CASSLDRNQPQHF; CDR3 DNA: TGTGCCAGCAGCCTCGACAGAAATCAGCCCCAGCATTTT
D gene: TRBD2; clone size: once; CDR3 length: 15; V gene: TRBV6-5; J gene: TRBJ2-7; CDR3 protein: CASTASRGGGYEQYF; CDR3 DNA: TGTGCCAGTACAGCATCCCGGGGGGGCGGCTACGAGCAGTACTTC
D gene: NA; clone size: NA; CDR3 length: 13; V gene: TRBV12-3/TRBV12-4; J gene: TRBJ1-5; CDR3 protein: CASRQGGNQPQHF; CDR3 DNA: TGTGCCAGCAGACAGGGTGGCAATCAGCCCCAGCATTTT
D gene: NA; clone size: NA; CDR3 length: 12; V gene: TRBV13; J gene: TRBJ1-1; CDR3 protein: CASSLGNTEAFF; CDR3 DNA: TGTGCCAGCAGCTTAGGGAACACTGAAGCTTTCTTT
D gene: NA; clone size: NA; CDR3 length: 14; V gene: TRBV18; J gene: TRBJ1-5; CDR3 protein: CASSPRGHNQPQHF; CDR3 DNA: TGTGCCAGCTCACCACGAGGGCACAATCAGCCCCAGCATTTT
D gene: NA; clone size: NA; CDR3 length: 14; V gene: TRBV19; J gene: TRBJ2-7; CDR3 protein: CASSRKAESYEQYF; CDR3 DNA: TGTGCCAGTAGTCGAAAGGCGGAGTCCTACGAGCAGTACTTC
D gene: TRBD2; clone size: NA; CDR3 length: 16; V gene: TRBV3-1/TRBV3-2; J gene: TRBJ2-3; CDR3 protein: CASSLGLAGYTDTQYF; CDR3 DNA: TGTGCCAGCAGCTTGGGACTAGCGGGTTACACAGATACGCAGTATTTT
D gene: NA; clone size: once; CDR3 length: 17; V gene: TRBV6-2/TRBV6-3; J gene: TRBJ1-4; CDR3 protein: CASSPGPQTSTNEKLFF; CDR3 DNA: TGTGCCAGCAGCCCTGGTCCCCAGACATCAACTAATGAAAAACTGTTTTTT
D gene: NA; clone size: once; CDR3 length: 15; V gene: TRBV9; J gene: TRBJ1-1; CDR3 protein: CASSVVQGPNTEAFF; CDR3 DNA: TGTGCCAGCAGCGTAGTTCAGGGGCCGAACACTGAAGCTTTCTTT
D gene: NA; clone size: NA; CDR3 length: 13; V gene: TRBV9; J gene: TRBJ1-1; CDR3 protein: CASSVGTVGEAFF; CDR3 DNA: TGTGCCAGCAGCGTAGGGACAGTTGGGGAAGCTTTCTTT
D gene: NA; clone size: NA; CDR3 length: 13; V gene: TRBV12-3/TRBV12-4; J gene: TRBJ1-2; CDR3 protein: CASSFGVRLGYTF; CDR3 DNA: TGTGCCAGCAGTTTTGGGGTGCGCCTTGGCTACACCTTC
D gene: NA; clone size: few; CDR3 length: 13; V gene: TRBV5-1; J gene: TRBJ2-5; CDR3 protein: CASSSTPQETQYF; CDR3 DNA: TGCGCCAGCAGTAGTACCCCCCAAGAGACCCAGTACTTC
D gene: TRBD1; clone size: NA; CDR3 length: 16; V gene: TRBV7-9; J gene: TRBJ1-4; CDR3 protein: CASSLGDSSWNEKLFF; CDR3 DNA: TGTGCCAGCAGCTTAGGGGACAGCTCATGGAACGAAAAACTGTTTTTT
D gene: TRBD1; clone size: NA; CDR3 length: 16; V gene: TRBV3-1/TRBV3-2; J gene: TRBJ2-2; CDR3 protein: CASSRRQGSNAGELFF; CDR3 DNA: TGTGCCAGCAGCCGCAGACAGGGGTCGAACGCCGGGGAGCTGTTTTTT
D gene: NA; clone size: NA; CDR3 length: 17; V gene: TRBV11-2; J gene: TRBJ1-2; CDR3 protein: CASSHPLASTSNYGYTF; CDR3 DNA: TGTGCCAGCAGCCACCCCCTTGCATCTACGAGTAACTATGGCTACACCTTC